Listed below are T cell receptor beta chains from one sample, sequenced in a study of T cells in Graves' hyperthyroidism and ophthalmopathy. TCRdb recomputed calls from the multiplex PCR reads with MiXCR, one row per CDR3 protein. The data contain a few hundred thousand distinct CDR3 sequences, approximately 14% of them singletons. The specimen sequenced was blood. These receptors were obtained from a woman aged 25-40 years with Graves' hyperthyroidism. The CDR3 runs from the conserved cysteine through the conserved F or W. D genes are given only for firm matches. Rows give clone size only sometimes, using once, few, many, or a class for an expanded clone.

V gene	J gene	D gene	clone size	CDR3 DNA	CDR3 protein
TRBV12-5	TRBJ1-1	-	many	TGTGCTAGTGGTTTGTCGTATTCGGGAGTAAACACTGAAGCTTTCTTT	CASGLSYSGVNTEAFF
TRBV12-3/TRBV12-4	TRBJ2-1	-	many	TGTGCCAGCAGGTTCCTGTCGTACAATGAGCAGTTCTTC	CASRFLSYNEQFF
TRBV12-3/TRBV12-4	TRBJ1-2	-	many	TGTGCCAGCCATAATTCGCAGGGGAACTATGGCTACACCTTC	CASHNSQGNYGYTF
TRBV11-2	TRBJ2-7	TRBD1	-	TGTGCCAGCAGCGCAGACAGGGGCGGCTCCTACGAGCAGTACTTC	CASSADRGGSYEQYF
TRBV7-2	TRBJ1-1	TRBD1	-	TGTGCCAGCAGCACGACCCTCCTGACAGGGGGGATGAACACTGAAGCTTTCTTT	CASSTTLLTGGMNTEAFF
TRBV7-2	TRBJ2-7	TRBD2	-	TGTGCCAGCAGCTTAGAGCACCCAGCGGGAGCCTACGAGCAGTACTTC	CASSLEHPAGAYEQYF
TRBV20-1	TRBJ1-4	TRBD1	many	TGCAGTGCTAGAGACCCGGACAGGGAAGAAAAACTGTTTTTT	CSARDPDREEKLFF
TRBV14	TRBJ1-1	-	few	TGTGCCAGCAGCCAGGGGGCCCAAGGGAACACTGAAGCTTTCTTT	CASSQGAQGNTEAFF
TRBV27	TRBJ2-7	-	many	TGTGCCAGCAGTTTAGGGGGACACTACGAGCAGTACTTC	CASSLGGHYEQYF
TRBV28	TRBJ2-4	TRBD2	many	TGTGCCAGCAGTTCCACCCTAGCGGGAGGCGAGGACATTCAGTACTTC	CASSSTLAGGEDIQYF
TRBV30	TRBJ2-7	-	many	TGTGCCTGGACCGAGGTTGGCGAGCAGTACTTC	CAWTEVGEQYF
TRBV27	TRBJ2-4	TRBD2	many	TGTGCCAGCAGCGGGGGGGAGACTGATGTGGGAAACATTCAGTACTTC	CASSGGETDVGNIQYF
TRBV29-1	TRBJ2-7	TRBD2	-	TGCAGCGCTGGGGGGGGTGGCGACGAGCAGTACTTC	CSAGGGGDEQYF
TRBV4-1	TRBJ1-2	TRBD1	few	TGCGCCAGCAGCCAAGATTTCGACAGGGGTTACGGCTACACCTTC	CASSQDFDRGYGYTF
TRBV7-9	TRBJ2-5	TRBD1	many	TGTGCCAGCAGCTTCGGAGCCGGGACAGAAGAGACCCAGTACTTC	CASSFGAGTEETQYF
TRBV18	TRBJ2-7	TRBD2	many	TGTGCCAGCTCACCGTCTAGCGGGAGATTAAGCGAGCAGTACTTC	CASSPSSGRLSEQYF
TRBV20-1	TRBJ2-7	-	many	TGCAGTGCCACCCGGGACATAAAGCAGTACTTC	CSATRDIKQYF
TRBV12-3/TRBV12-4	TRBJ1-3	-	many	TGTGCCAGCAGTTACGGGGGCTCTGGAAACACCATATATTTT	CASSYGGSGNTIYF
TRBV29-1	TRBJ2-3	TRBD1	-	TGCAGCGTCTCCAATGACAGGGCCTTCTGGATAGATACGCAGTATTTT	CSVSNDRAFWIDTQYF
TRBV19	TRBJ2-7	-	few	TGTGCCAGTAGTACGTACCACCAGGAGTCCCTCTACGAGCAGTACTTC	CASSTYHQESLYEQYF
TRBV19	TRBJ1-5	TRBD1	many	TGTGCCAGCGACAGGGGGCGCGGTCAGCCCCAGCATTTT	CASDRGRGQPQHF
TRBV19	TRBJ2-1	-	-	TGTGCCAGTAGTACCTCTCTCAGTTGGAATGAGCAGTTCTTC	CASSTSLSWNEQFF
TRBV14	TRBJ2-7	-	many	TGTGCCAGCAGCCACGGGGGTATTACCTACGAGCAGTACTTC	CASSHGGITYEQYF
TRBV19	TRBJ2-2	TRBD2	-	TGTGCCAGTAGTATAGATCGGGCTAGCGGGAAACCTGCCGGGGAGCTGTTTTTT	CASSIDRASGKPAGELFF
TRBV27	TRBJ2-7	-	many	TGTGCCAGCAGTTTGGGGGGCGGAAAGCCCTACGAGCAGTACTTC	CASSLGGGKPYEQYF
TRBV14	TRBJ1-4	TRBD1	-	TGTGCCAGCAGCCTACCGGGACAGGGGGCGAGGGCTAATGAAAAACTGTTTTTT	CASSLPGQGARANEKLFF
TRBV11-2	TRBJ1-1	-	many	TGTGCCAGCAGCCCCCTGATGGGGGAAGCTTTCTTT	CASSPLMGEAFF
TRBV6-5	TRBJ1-1	-	many	TGTGCCAGCAGTTACAAGGTCGACGAAGCTTTCTTT	CASSYKVDEAFF
TRBV3-1	TRBJ2-6	-	few	TGTGCCAGCAGCCTCCCCGGACAGATAACCGGGGCCAACGTCCTGACTTTC	CASSLPGQITGANVLTF
TRBV19	TRBJ2-2	-	-	TGTGCCAGTAGTTCGATCAGCACCGGGGAGCTGTTTTTT	CASSSISTGELFF
TRBV18	TRBJ1-1	-	many	TGTGCCAGCTCACCGAACAGGGCAAACACTGAAGCTTTCTTT	CASSPNRANTEAFF
TRBV29-1	TRBJ2-3	-	many	TGCAGCGTTGAAGATGATGGGGGGAGCACAGATACGCAGTATTTT	CSVEDDGGSTDTQYF
TRBV2	TRBJ2-2	-	-	TGTGCCAGCAGTGCCAGGGACGGGGGAACCGGAGAGCTGTTTTTT	CASSARDGGTGELFF
TRBV29-1	TRBJ2-1	-	-	TGCAGCGTCGGGATCGCGGGCAATGAGCAGTTCTTC	CSVGIAGNEQFF
TRBV5-1	TRBJ2-3	-	many	TGCGCCAGCAGCTTTGGACCATCCAAGGATACGCAGTATTTT	CASSFGPSKDTQYF
TRBV6-6	TRBJ1-6	-	few	TGTGCCAGCAGTTACTCGACAGATAATTCACCCCTCCACTTT	CASSYSTDNSPLHF
TRBV12-3/TRBV12-4	TRBJ2-1	TRBD2	-	TGTGCCAGCAGTCCTACTGGCCTAGCGGGAACTCCGTTCAATGAGCAGTTCTTC	CASSPTGLAGTPFNEQFF
TRBV19	TRBJ1-2	TRBD1	few	TGTGCCAGTAGATGGGGACAGGGATATGGCTACACCTTC	CASRWGQGYGYTF
TRBV7-2	TRBJ2-3	-	-	TGTGCCAGCAGCTTAGATGCGCCGCTAGATACGCAGTATTTT	CASSLDAPLDTQYF
TRBV18	TRBJ2-1	TRBD2	-	TGTGCCAGCTCACCACCGGGACTAGCGGGCCTCAATGAGCAGTTCTTC	CASSPPGLAGLNEQFF
TRBV7-2	TRBJ2-1	-	-	TGTGCCAGCAGCTCCAGCCCAACCTTGAGTAGGGAGCAGTTCTTC	CASSSSPTLSREQFF
TRBV12-3/TRBV12-4	TRBJ2-5	-	many	TGTGCCAGCAGCCAAACGACAGGTTACCAAGAGACCCAGTACTTC	CASSQTTGYQETQYF
TRBV20-1	TRBJ2-3	TRBD2	many	TGCAGTGGTTTAGGGGAGGGTGCAGATACGCAGTATTTT	CSGLGEGADTQYF
TRBV20-1	TRBJ2-1	TRBD2	-	TGCAGTGCTAGAGGACTAGCGGGAGGGCCGTTTCGGTACAATGAGCAGTTCTTC	CSARGLAGGPFRYNEQFF
TRBV3-1	TRBJ2-1	TRBD2	many	TGTGCCAGCAGCCAAGGACTAGCTCTCTACAATGAGCAGTTCTTC	CASSQGLALYNEQFF